Each of the 24 T cell receptor beta chains below was sequenced from the same sample in a study of somatic mutations in cytotoxic T cells in rheumatoid arthritis. The table came from immunoSEQ multiplex PCR; TCRdb's copy has only in-frame clones and leaves some out. The sample records about 17,000 clones, roughly 80% being singletons. The sample consisted of CD8+ T cells sorted from blood. These receptors all come from an adult with rheumatoid arthritis.

This sequence joins TRBV30 and TRBJ1-2, with a possible D match to TRBD1 (5 bases). The germline CDR1 and CDR2 sequences are GTSNPN and SVGIG (reference sequence). V was pared by 3 bases and J by 6 bases, with 11 bases between. The CDR3 runs to 12 residues. The CDR3 DNA is TGTGCCTGGAGGACCCGCAGGGATGGCTACACCTTC. This encodes CAWRTRRDGYTF.

The V and J genes are TRBV29-1 and TRBJ1-5; D may be TRBD1 (5 bases). CDR3 size: 12 residues. The germline V gene encodes CDR1 SQVTM and CDR2 ANQGSEA. V lost 8 bases and J 5 bases, leaving 13 bases between the germline ends. CDR3 loop: CSTGEGYQPQHF. The CDR3 DNA reads TGCAGCACGGGGGAGGGCTATCAGCCCCAGCATTTT.

The chain has TRBV5-1 and TRBJ1-5; TRBD1 is a possible D gene (5 bases). The CDR3 length is 17 residues. Germline CDR1 reads SGHRS; CDR2 reads YFSETQ. The V gene lost 0 bases and the J gene lost 0 bases, with 13 bases spanning the gap. CDR3 in amino acids: CASSLAGGAYSNQPQHF. The CDR3 bases are TGCGCCAGCAGCTTGGCCGGGGGTGCCTATAGCAATCAGCCCCAGCATTTT.

This clone was counted once. The chain uses TRBV4-1 and TRBJ2-7; tentatively, D is TRBD1 or TRBD2 (5 bases each). CDR1 MGHRA and CDR2 YSYEKL come from the germline V gene. The CDR3 spans 15 residues. V was trimmed by 3 bases and J by 2 bases, leaving 14 bases between them. For the CDR3, the DNA is TGCGCCAGCAGCCACCATGTGGGACCTACCTACGAGCAGTACTTC. Its translation is CASSHHVGPTYEQYF.

This clone was seen only once. The rearrangement links TRBV7-2 to TRBJ2-5; weak D call: TRBD1 (6 bases). Germline lookup yields CDR1 SGHTA and CDR2 FQGNSA. The CDR3 loop spans 13 amino acids. Deletions cut 2 bases from V and 5 bases from J, with 9 bases between. The CDR3 DNA follows: TGTGCCAGCAGCTTAAACAGGGTGGAGACCCAGTACTTC. Translating gives CASSLNRVETQYF.

The rearrangement links TRBV7-6 to TRBJ2-2, with no clear D. Germline assignment: CDR1 SGHVS and CDR2 FNYEAQ. Trimming cost V 4 bases and J 5 bases, with 14 bases left between them. The CDR3 is made up of 15 amino acids. The CDR3 region has the DNA TGTGCCAGCAGCTCCCGTCCCGGCCCTACCGGGGAGCTGTTTTTT. It translates to CASSSRPGPTGELFF.

This clone has only one observation. The chain is built from TRBV6-1 and TRBJ1-6, with D perhaps TRBD1 (6 bases). The CDR3 is 15 amino acids. CDR1 is MNHNS, CDR2 SASEGT, per germline. Between the trimmed V and J ends, which lost 5 bases and 9 bases, there was a span of 17 bases. The CDR3 DNA reads TGTGCCAGCAGTCCCTTGGTAGGAGGGGGTTCACCCCTCCACTTT. This translates into CASSPLVGGGSPLHF.

This rearrangement joins TRBV9 to TRBJ1-2; D gene uncertain. V gave up 7 bases and J gave up 4 bases, with 23 bases separating them. The CDR3 is 16 amino acids. Germline V gene lookup returns CDR1 SGDLS and CDR2 YYNGEE. DNA of the CDR3: TGTGCCAGCGACCCCTTCGTCGCAGGTCCGGGCTATGGCTACACCTTC. It translates to CASDPFVAGPGYGYTF.

With respect to this clone: At one end the junction does not follow the germline gene, possibly because of a read error. The J gene is TRBJ2-5, the V gene TRBV10-3; 9 bases map to TRBD2. Germline V gene sequence: CDR1 ENHRY, CDR2 SYGVKD. The CDR3 is 13 residues long. CDR3 amino acids: CATQGTSQKTQYF. The CDR3 coding sequence is TGTGCCACGCAGGGGACTAGCCAAAAGACCCAGTACTTC.

The CDR3 is CASSHPATGEQFF. The CDR3 DNA follows: TGCGCCAGCAGCCACCCCGCCACGGGGGAGCAGTTCTTC. The gene calls are TRBV4-1 and TRBJ2-1, with D possibly TRBD2 on 5 matching bases. CDR3 length: 13 amino acids. Germline V lookup: CDR1 MGHRA, CDR2 YSYEKL. V lost 3 bases and J lost 10, with 13 bases in between.

V is TRBV7-9 and J is TRBJ2-5, with D tentatively TRBD1 or TRBD2 (5 bases each). Trimming cost V 5 bases and J 5 bases, with 18 bases left between them. The CDR3 covers 15 residues. The germline gives CDR1 SEHNR, CDR2 FQNEAQ (reference sequence). In DNA, the CDR3 is TGTGCCAGCAGCCATCGGGATCTGGGACGGGAGACCCAGTACTTC. Residues: CASSHRDLGRETQYF.

A few counts support this clone. The chain has TRBV7-8 and TRBJ2-1; D may correspond to TRBD1 or TRBD2 (5 bases each). This CDR3 is built from 16 residues. Germline CDR1 is SGHVS and CDR2 is FQNEAQ. Trimming pared 5 bases from V and 7 bases from J, leaving 21 bases between. The CDR3 loop reads CASSEQRGASWNEQFF. CDR3 nucleotide sequence: TGTGCCAGCAGCGAGCAGAGGGGCGCCTCTTGGAATGAGCAGTTCTTC.

This chain links TRBV7-9 with TRBJ1-3; D ambiguous. Germline CDR1 SEHNR, CDR2 FQNEAQ (reference sequence). Trimming left V 7 bases short and J 14 bases short, with 21 bases between. This CDR3 is built from 13 residues. The CDR3: CASTSQLLAPLYF. DNA for the CDR3: TGTGCCAGCACCTCCCAGCTTTTGGCCCCCTTATATTTT.

The chain uses TRBV29-1 and TRBJ2-5; TRBD2 aligns across 7 bases. V shed 3 bases and J 4 bases; nucleotides not matched to a gene: 17. The germline CDR1 and CDR2 sequences are SQVTM and ANQGSEA. CDR3 length equals 17 residues. The CDR3 nucleotides read TGCAGCGTTGAGTGTGAGGAGTCTAGCGGTGCCGCAGAGACCCAGTACTTC. Translated: CSVECEESSGAAETQYF. Drawing the rest from reference TRBV29-1 and TRBJ2-5, the complete variable domain is SAVISQKPSRDICQRGTSLTIQCQVDSQVTMMFWYRQQPGQSLTLIATANQGSEATYESGFVIDKFPISRPNLTFSTLTVSNMSPEDSSIYLCSVECEESSGAAETQYFGPGTRLLVL.

This clone was seen more than once but under ten times. The chain has TRBV29-1 and TRBJ1-1; maybe TRBD1 (5 bases). The CDR3 spans 15 residues. Germline V lookup: CDR1 SQVTM, CDR2 ANQGSEA. The ends were cut back, 8 bases at V and 1 base at J, with 20 bases in the middle. Here the CDR3 reads CSPSLVRVGNTEAFF. The DNA of the CDR3 is TGCAGCCCTTCCTTGGTCAGGGTCGGGAACACTGAAGCTTTCTTT.

This chain connects TRBV6-5 to TRBJ1-1; D gene unclear. This CDR3 contains 15 residues. The germline V gene has CDR1 MNHEY and CDR2 SVGAGI. Deletions cut 8 bases from V and 1 base from J, with 17 bases between. In DNA, the CDR3 is TGTGCCAGCGTGGAAAACCGGGCTTCGAACACTGAAGCTTTCTTT. Protein: CASVENRASNTEAFF.

The chain employs TRBV13 and TRBJ2-7; TRBD1 matches at 8 bases. This CDR3 contains 13 residues. V shed 5 bases and J 4 bases; nucleotides not matched to a gene: 4. Germline CDR1 reads PRHDT; CDR2 reads FYEKMQ (reference sequence). CDR3 in amino acids: CASSRDRGYEQYF. The CDR3 nucleotides are TGTGCCAGCAGCCGCGACAGGGGTTACGAGCAGTACTTC.

The chain combines TRBV19 with TRBJ1-2; TRBD1 might be the D (5 bases). The CDR3 has 12 residues. Germline-derived CDR1 and CDR2 are LNHDA and SQIVND (reference sequence). V lost 6 bases and J 5 bases, leaving 10 bases between the germline ends. The CDR3 region has the DNA TGTGCCAGTAGCCCCGGGGCGTATGGCTACACCTTC. This gives the protein CASSPGAYGYTF.

The J gene is TRBJ1-1, the V gene TRBV5-1, with D uncertain. Between the trimmed V and J ends, which lost 0 bases and 5 bases, there was a span of 8 bases. Germline-derived CDR1 and CDR2 are SGHRS and YFSETQ. This CDR3 region has 13 residues. CDR3 residues: CASSLAWGTEAFF. The CDR3 coding sequence is TGCGCCAGCAGCTTGGCCTGGGGTACTGAAGCTTTCTTT.

This sequence joins TRBV10-3 and TRBJ1-1; D is unclear. Germline V gene sequence: CDR1 ENHRY, CDR2 SYGVKD. The CDR3 has 15 residues. The V and J ends lost 0 bases and 2 bases respectively, with 10 bases between them. The CDR3 DNA follows: TGTGCCATCAGTGAGTCTGGTGGATTAAACACTGAAGCTTTCTTT. Encoded protein: CAISESGGLNTEAFF.

The chain has TRBV7-9 and TRBJ1-1, with D uncertain. Looked up from germline, CDR1 is SEHNR and CDR2 is FQNEAQ (reference sequence). This CDR3 region has 14 residues. The V and J ends lost 7 bases and 4 bases respectively, with 16 bases between them. CDR3 protein: CASTPPSASTEAFF. In DNA form, the CDR3 reads TGTGCCAGCACCCCCCCCTCTGCTAGCACTGAAGCTTTCTTT.

The chain recombines TRBV10-2 with TRBJ2-5; 8 nucleotides agree with TRBD2. V lost 2 bases and J lost 1; bases outside the gene matches: 9. Germline V lookup: CDR1 WSHSY, CDR2 SAAADI. The CDR3 consists of 17 residues. CDR3 bases: TGCGCCAGCAGTGAGAGGGCGGGGGGCTTCTCCCAAGAGACCCAGTACTTC. It yields the protein CASSERAGGFSQETQYF.

The chain carries TRBV18 and TRBJ2-2, with D maybe TRBD1 (6 bases). Trimming stripped 3 bases from V and 6 bases from J, with 11 bases between. This CDR3 is built from 14 residues. CDR1 and CDR2 from the germline V gene are KGHSH and LQKENI. The CDR3 loop reads CASSPKRTAGELFF. In DNA, the CDR3 is TGTGCCAGCTCACCCAAACGGACAGCCGGGGAGCTGTTTTTT.

The CDR3 coding sequence is TGTGCCATCAGCCCCGATGGACGCCCCTACGAGCAGTACTTC. It is translated as CAISPDGRPYEQYF. V is TRBV10-3 and J is TRBJ2-7; D is ambiguous. CDR1 and CDR2 from the germline V gene are ENHRY and SYGVKD. This CDR3 has 14 residues. Trimming stripped 6 bases from V and 2 bases from J, with 14 bases between.